The next 5 T cell receptor beta chains were all read from a single sample in a study of regulatory T cells in long-lasting Graves disease. Time point noted: newly diagnosed GD, antithyroid drugs for less than 3 months. The TCR library was made from RNA that had been extracted from PBMCs in TRIzol. For TCR beta, libraries came from iRepertoire HTBI primers and Arm-PCR of CDR3 regions. TCRdb passed the multiplex PCR reads through MiXCR, listing each CDR3 protein once. The repertoire holds fewer than 500,000 distinct CDR3 sequences, with 16% as singletons. The sample was also linked to a second study, of T cells in Graves' hyperthyroidism and ophthalmopathy.

The sample in question was peripheral blood mononuclear cells (PBMCs), obtained at new diagnosis, from a patient treated with antithyroid drugs. Receptors were obtained from a man in his forties with Graves disease.

There are many counts of this clonotype. The chain employs TRBV30 and TRBJ2-7; TRBD1 agrees at 8 bases. The junction had 4 bases not matched to a gene; V was cut back by 3 bases and J by 9 bases. Per the germline V gene, CDR1 is GTSNPN and CDR2 is SVGIG (reference sequence). This CDR3 is 11 amino acids long. This chain's CDR3 is CAWSHGQGQYF. DNA of the CDR3: TGTGCCTGGAGCCACGGACAGGGGCAGTACTTC. Full variable domain (rest looked up from reference TRBV30 and TRBJ2-7): SQTIHQWPATLVQPVGSPLSLECTVEGTSNPNLYWYRQAAGRGLQLLFYSVGIGQISSEVPQNLSASRPQDRQFILSSKKLLLSDSGFYLCAWSHGQGQYFGPGTRLTVT.

This clonotype came up once. Since a much larger clone is just one base distant, this may be a read error. V usage is TRBV24-1 and J usage is TRBJ2-7; 10 bases fit TRBD2. The CDR3 spans 14 residues. V shed 4 bases and J 3 bases; nucleotides not matched to a gene: 2. Germline lookup yields CDR1 KGHDR and CDR2 SFDVKD. The CDR3 coding sequence is TGTGCCACCAGTGAGGGGACTAGCGTCTACGAGCAGTACTTC. Amino acids: CATSEGTSVYEQYF.

The CDR3 DNA reads TGTGCCAGCAGTTGGGGACTAGCGGGAGGTGATACGCAGTATTTT. Translation gives CASSWGLAGGDTQYF. This chain joins TRBV27 and TRBJ2-3; 15 nucleotides agree with TRBD2. Germline CDR1 MNHEY, CDR2 SMNVEV (reference sequence). The CDR3 is 15 residues long. V lost 4 bases to trimming and J lost 6 bases; unmatched junction nucleotides: 2.

This clonotype was counted between two and nine times. The chain uses TRBV12-3 or TRBV12-4 and TRBJ2-3; 7 nucleotides line up with TRBD2. The V segment lost 8 bases and the J segment 1 base; nucleotides outside the gene matches: 3. The CDR3 extends over 13 amino acids. CDR3: CASGAGGTDTQYF. The DNA of the CDR3 is TGTGCCAGCGGGGCGGGAGGCACAGATACGCAGTATTTT.

This clonotype was counted many times. This rearrangement joins TRBV6-1 to TRBJ1-1; possible D gene TRBD1, 5 bases. Per germline, CDR1 MNHNS and CDR2 SASEGT. V lost 2 bases to trimming and J lost 3 bases, with 13 bases between them. The CDR3 sequence is 15 residues long. The CDR3 DNA is TGTGCCAGCAGTGAAAGGGCAGGGCTCTACACTGAAGCTTTCTTT. Protein: CASSERAGLYTEAFF.